The sequence of this TCR beta chain was determined in a study of blood T cell repertoires in COVID-19. Overall study context: Italy, Spain and the United States were the sources of the convalescent and acute COVID-19 samples. The analysed material was cDNA or gDNA that came from T cells, B-cell-depleted T cells, or PBMCs.

Germline V gives CDR1 SGHAT, CDR2 FQNNGV. The CDR3 length is 15 residues. V shed 5 bases and J 0 bases; nucleotides not matched to a gene: 3. Per the original data handling: The authors estimated nucleated cell counts from reference gene primer amplification. The repertoire was sequenced with immunoSEQ multiplex PCR; TCRdb's copy has only in-frame clones and lacks some. V, J and clone size are taken as reported in that table, and D and trimming were inferred from the DNA itself. The sample lists around 71,000 clones, about four fifths seen once, with 28% in the top ten. The receptor was derived from a man in his 70s with acute or convalescent COVID-19. V gene TRBV11-2 combines with J gene TRBJ1-1, with 10 nucleotides matching TRBD1. Sequencing input: peripheral blood. CDR3 in amino acids: CASSNGQGVNTEAFF. CDR3 coding DNA: TGTGCCAGCAGCAACGGACAGGGGGTGAACACTGAAGCTTTCTTT.